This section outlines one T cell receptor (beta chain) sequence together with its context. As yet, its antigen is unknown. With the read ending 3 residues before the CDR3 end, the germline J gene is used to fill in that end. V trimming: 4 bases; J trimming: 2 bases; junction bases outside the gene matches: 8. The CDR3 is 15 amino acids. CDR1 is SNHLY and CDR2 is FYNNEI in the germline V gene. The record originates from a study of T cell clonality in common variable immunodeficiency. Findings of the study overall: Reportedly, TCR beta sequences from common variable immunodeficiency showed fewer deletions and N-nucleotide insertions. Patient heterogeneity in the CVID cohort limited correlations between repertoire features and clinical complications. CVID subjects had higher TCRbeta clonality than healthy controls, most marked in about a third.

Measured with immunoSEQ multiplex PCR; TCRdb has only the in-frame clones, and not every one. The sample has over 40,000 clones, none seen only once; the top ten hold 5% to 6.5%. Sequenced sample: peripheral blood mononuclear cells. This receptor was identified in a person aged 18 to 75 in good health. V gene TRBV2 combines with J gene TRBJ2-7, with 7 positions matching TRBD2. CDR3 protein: CASSASLARTYEQYF. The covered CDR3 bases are TGTGCCAGCAGTGCCTCACTAGCGAGAACCTACGAG. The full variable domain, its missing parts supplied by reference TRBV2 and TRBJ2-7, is EPEVTQTPSHQVTQMGQEVILRCVPISNHLYFYWYRQILGQKVEFLVSFYNNEISEKSEIFDDQFSVERPDGSNFTLKIRSTKLEDSAMYFCASSASLARTYEQYFGPGTRLTVT.